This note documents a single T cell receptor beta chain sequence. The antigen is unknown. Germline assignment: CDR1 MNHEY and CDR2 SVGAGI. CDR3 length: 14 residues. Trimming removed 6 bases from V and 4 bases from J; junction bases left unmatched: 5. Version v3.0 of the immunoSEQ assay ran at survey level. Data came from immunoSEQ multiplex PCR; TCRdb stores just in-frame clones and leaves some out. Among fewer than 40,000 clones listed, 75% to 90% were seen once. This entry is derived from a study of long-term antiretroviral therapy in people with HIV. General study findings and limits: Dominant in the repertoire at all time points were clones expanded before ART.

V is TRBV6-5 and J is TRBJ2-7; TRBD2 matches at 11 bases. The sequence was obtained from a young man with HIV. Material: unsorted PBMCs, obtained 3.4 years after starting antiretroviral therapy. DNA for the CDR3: TGTGCCAGCAGGCTTAGCGGGAGGGCTTACGAGCAGTACTTC. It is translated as CASRLSGRAYEQYF.